This T cell receptor beta chain was sequenced in a study of T cells in Graves' hyperthyroidism and ophthalmopathy. The length of the CDR3 is 18 residues. Germline V gene data show CDR1 as MGHRA and CDR2 as YSYEKL. After removal of 4 bases from V and 2 bases from J, the junction contained 16 bases not matched to a gene. The TCR beta CDR3 regions underwent amplification using RNA transcripts as the source. The HTBI primer set drove a first-round RT-PCR of the TCR CDR3. MiXCR, run by TCRdb on the multiplex PCR reads, gives a single entry per CDR3 protein. Of more than 300,000 distinct CDR3 sequences listed, about a fifth are singletons.

The TCR comes from a young man with Graves' ophthalmopathy. The sample comprised blood. The chain uses TRBV4-1 and TRBJ1-1; 7 nucleotides match TRBD1. As DNA, the CDR3 is TGCGCCAGCAGCCTTCCCCTGAGGGGGCCCCGGGTTAACACTGAAGCTTTCTTT. As protein: CASSLPLRGPRVNTEAFF.